These 17 T cell receptor beta chains share one sample of origin, sequenced in a study of control samples from healthy donors and cancer patients. Using immunoSEQ multiplex PCR, the repertoire was profiled, and TCRdb retains in-frame clones only, with some absent. The repertoire consists of 35,000 to 55,000 clones, with more than 75% occurring once and the leading ten covering roughly 10%. Specimen: PBMCs. The receptors were gathered from a woman in her sixties with lung cancer.

The chain joins TRBV30 to TRBJ2-2; no clear D. The CDR3 consists of 11 residues. The germline gives CDR1 GTSNPN, CDR2 SVGIG (reference sequence). CDR3 sequence: CGRENTGELFF. CDR3 sequence (DNA): TGTGGCCGTGAGAACACCGGGGAGCTGTTTTTT.

On this clone itself: One end of the junction varies from germline; a read error may be responsible. This chain joins TRBV29-1 and TRBJ1-1, with D perhaps TRBD1 (6 bases). The CDR3 length is 13 residues. CDR1 is SQVTM, CDR2 ANQGSEA, per germline. The CDR3 nucleotides read TGCAGCGTCGAAGGGGGGGAGAACACTGAAGCTTTCTTT. It codes for CSVEGGENTEAFF. Full variable domain (missing parts from reference TRBV29-1 and TRBJ1-1): SAVISQKPSRDICQRGTSLTIQCQVDSQVTMMFWYRQQPGQSLTLIATANQGSEATYESGFVIDKFPISRPNLTFSTLTVSNMSPEDSSIYLCSVEGGENTEAFFGQGTRLTVV.

CDR3 in amino acids: CASSFEDGELFF. The CDR3, as DNA: TGTGCCAGCAGTTTTGAAGATGGGGAGCTGTTTTTT. The chain couples TRBV12-3 or TRBV12-4 to TRBJ2-2; no reliable D call. V lost 3 bases, J lost 8 bases, and 7 bases lay in between. The CDR3 runs to 12 residues.

The chain joins TRBV12-3 or TRBV12-4 to TRBJ1-2, with D maybe TRBD1 (5 bases). There are 12 residues in the CDR3. V was shortened by 7 bases and J by 6 bases, with 12 bases between the two germline ends. The CDR3 loop is CASTQGGHGYTF. As DNA, the CDR3 is TGTGCCAGCACCCAGGGAGGGCATGGCTACACCTTC.

J is TRBJ2-7 and V is TRBV30, with D tentatively TRBD1 or TRBD2 (5 bases each). V was shortened by 0 bases and J by 7 bases, with 16 bases between the two germline ends. The CDR3 spans 14 residues. The germline gives CDR1 GTSNPN, CDR2 SVGIG (reference sequence). This CDR3 reads CAWSVLVGTVEQYF. The CDR3 coding sequence is TGTGCCTGGAGTGTACTCGTGGGGACGGTGGAGCAGTACTTC.

This chain joins TRBV7-2 and TRBJ2-5; the match to TRBD2 covers 7 bases. This CDR3 is built from 14 residues. Per the germline V gene, CDR1 is SGHTA and CDR2 is FQGNSA. Trimming took 5 bases from V and 1 from J; bases not matched to a gene: 4. CDR3 residues: CASSLGGPQETQYF. CDR3 coding DNA: TGTGCCAGCAGCCTGGGAGGGCCCCAAGAGACCCAGTACTTC.

The rearrangement links TRBV30 to TRBJ1-2; no clear D gene. The V gene's germline CDR1 is GTSNPN and CDR2 SVGIG (reference sequence). The CDR3 consists of 13 residues. Trimming shortened V by 2 bases and J by 8 bases, and 15 bases separated the two germline ends. The CDR3 sequence: CAWSFRSTGGYTF. The CDR3 DNA reads TGTGCCTGGAGTTTCCGGTCAACCGGGGGCTACACCTTC. Supplemented by reference TRBV30 and TRBJ1-2, the full variable domain reads SQTIHQWPATLVQPVGSPLSLECTVEGTSNPNLYWYRQAAGRGLQLLFYSVGIGQISSEVPQNLSASRPQDRQFILSSKKLLLSDSGFYLCAWSFRSTGGYTFGSGTRLTVV.

The V gene is TRBV2, the J gene TRBJ1-4, with 7 nucleotides matching TRBD1. Germline trimming cut 8 bases from V and 8 bases from J; bases unmatched to any gene: 11. This CDR3 contains 14 residues. The germline V gene encodes CDR1 SNHLY and CDR2 FYNNEI. CDR3 DNA sequence: TGTGCCAGCGGGCAGAGGGGGCTTGAGGAAAAACTGTTTTTT. Its translation: CASGQRGLEEKLFF.

This chain joins TRBV3-1 (or the pseudogene TRBV3-2) and TRBJ1-6; perhaps TRBD1 as D (5 bases). The V gene lost 0 bases and the J gene lost 10 bases, with 19 bases spanning the gap. Germline assignment: CDR1 LGHDT and CDR2 YNNKEL (reference sequence). There are 17 residues in the CDR3. The CDR3 loop is CASSQDAQGSYRSPLHF. CDR3 coding DNA: TGTGCCAGCAGCCAAGATGCGCAGGGAAGTTATAGATCACCCCTCCACTTT.

This clone was seen just once. The V call is TRBV19, the J call TRBJ1-3; D is uncertain. This CDR3 is 11 amino acids long. V was cut by 6 bases and J by 3 bases, with 3 bases left in between. Per germline, CDR1 LNHDA and CDR2 SQIVND (reference sequence). The CDR3 region is CASRNGNTIYF. The CDR3, as DNA: TGTGCCAGTAGGAATGGAAACACCATATATTTT.

The V and J genes are TRBV7-9 and TRBJ2-7, with D maybe TRBD2 (7 bases). Trimming cost V 4 bases and J 4 bases, with 23 bases left between them. This CDR3 is 17 amino acids long. CDR1 and CDR2 (germline): SEHNR, FQNEAQ (reference sequence). This CDR3 reads CASSSAGRGRAWYEQYF. CDR3 bases: TGTGCCAGCAGCTCCGCTGGGAGGGGGAGGGCCTGGTACGAGCAGTACTTC.

This sequence joins TRBV19 and TRBJ2-3; D gene uncertain. The ends were cut back, 4 bases at V and 4 bases at J, with 9 bases in the middle. Germline V gives CDR1 LNHDA, CDR2 SQIVND (reference sequence). This CDR3 comprises 13 residues. DNA for the CDR3: TGTGCCAGTAGTACAGCTCTGCCAGATACGCAGTATTTT. This gives the protein CASSTALPDTQYF.

The rearrangement uses TRBV4-2 and TRBJ1-3; tentatively, D is TRBD1 (5 bases). The CDR3 has 16 residues. V lost 0 bases and J lost 2, with 11 bases in between. Looked up from germline, CDR1 is LGHNA and CDR2 is YNFKEQ. CDR3 in amino acids: CASSQDHLGAGNTIYF. The CDR3 nucleotides read TGTGCCAGCAGCCAAGATCACCTAGGGGCTGGAAACACCATATATTTT.

The rearrangement uses TRBV19 and TRBJ2-5; weak D call: TRBD1 (5 bases). V was shortened by 3 bases and J by 13 bases, with 21 bases between the two germline ends. CDR1 LNHDA and CDR2 SQIVND come from the germline V gene (reference sequence). This CDR3 contains 14 residues. The CDR3 DNA follows: TGTGCCAGTAGTATCGGGCAGGGTTCGCGAAAGAGGTACTTC. Its protein product is CASSIGQGSRKRYF.

The genes are TRBV9 and TRBJ1-1; D is unclear. Germline V gives CDR1 SGDLS, CDR2 YYNGEE. The CDR3 runs 13 residues. V was shortened by 4 bases and J by 4 bases, with 11 bases between the two germline ends. CDR3 amino acids: CASSPSGSTEAFF. DNA of the CDR3: TGTGCCAGCAGCCCCTCCGGGTCCACTGAAGCTTTCTTT.

The J gene is TRBJ2-5, the V gene TRBV3-1 (or the pseudogene TRBV3-2); 8 nucleotides match TRBD1. The ends lost 4 bases at V and 5 bases at J; junction bases unmatched: 9. The V gene's germline CDR1 is LGHDT and CDR2 YNNKEL (reference sequence). The CDR3 covers 15 residues. CDR3 DNA: TGTGCCAGCAGCCCAGGGGCAGGGGGCGGTGAGACCCAGTACTTC. Translated, it gives CASSPGAGGGETQYF.

This CDR3 is CASSLETLNQPQHF. The CDR3 DNA is TGTGCCAGCAGCTTAGAGACTCTCAATCAGCCCCAGCATTTT. The chain combines TRBV7-9 with TRBJ1-5; D unresolved. Germline loops: CDR1 SEHNR, CDR2 FQNEAQ (reference sequence). The germline V and J ends were trimmed by 1 base and 3 bases, with 7 bases remaining between them. The CDR3 sequence is 14 residues long.